The 26 T cell receptor beta chains reported below all come from one sample, sequenced in a study of radiotherapy plus CTLA-4 blockade in lung cancer. Using immunoSEQ multiplex PCR, the repertoire was profiled, and TCRdb retains in-frame clones only, with some absent. The table includes 75,000 to 100,000 clones, 65% to 85% detected once. The source material was peripheral blood, sampled from a patient treated with radiotherapy plus ipilimumab. The receptors derive from a human donor with non-small cell lung cancer who had a partial response to radiotherapy plus ipilimumab. Some clones in this sample may be carry-over from other donors' samples.

This clone was observed a single time. The chain recombines TRBV9 with TRBJ2-7; 10 nucleotides agree with TRBD1. This CDR3 has 14 amino acids. Germline lookup yields CDR1 SGDLS and CDR2 YYNGEE. V was pared by 1 base and J by 7 bases, with 5 bases of the junction left unmatched. The CDR3 region is CASSVLDRGREQYF. The DNA for the CDR3 is TGTGCCAGCAGCGTACTCGACAGGGGGCGTGAGCAGTACTTC.

The V call is TRBV9, the J call TRBJ2-2, with 9 bases matching TRBD2. From germline, CDR1 is SGDLS and CDR2 YYNGEE. The V and J ends lost 0 bases and 6 bases, in that order; junction bases with no gene match: 6. This CDR3 has 16 amino acids. The CDR3 DNA follows: TGTGCCAGCAGCGTAGTCAGCGGGGGGAGCTCCGGGGAGCTGTTTTTT. As protein: CASSVVSGGSSGELFF. Drawing the rest from reference TRBV9 and TRBJ2-2, the complete variable domain is DSGVTQTPKHLITATGQRVTLRCSPRSGDLSVYWYQQSLDQGLQFLIQYYNGEERAKGNILERFSAQQFPDLHSELNLSSLELGDSALYFCASSVVSGGSSGELFFGEGSRLTVL.

V and J are TRBV5-1 and TRBJ2-2; TRBD2 matches at 9 bases. Germline CDR1 and CDR2: SGHRS and YFSETQ. V lost 0 bases and J lost 7; bases outside the gene matches: 4. The CDR3 has 15 amino acids. The DNA for the CDR3 is TGCGCCAGCAGCTTGGAAGTACTAGCGGGCGGGGAGCTGTTTTTT. This codes for CASSLEVLAGGELFF.

The V and J genes are TRBV28 and TRBJ2-3, with 7 positions matching TRBD2. Germline assignment: CDR1 MDHEN and CDR2 SYDVKM. Germline trimming cut 2 bases from V and 5 bases from J; bases unmatched to any gene: 16. This CDR3 contains 18 residues. CDR3 in DNA: TGTGCCAGCAGTTTAACGCCCGGGAGGTCCTATGGAGGAGATACGCAGTATTTT. Its protein product is CASSLTPGRSYGGDTQYF.

This chain links TRBV5-1 with TRBJ1-6; 9 bases are a match to TRBD1. J gave up 4 bases and V 6 bases, and 8 bases lay outside the gene matches. Germline CDR1 and CDR2: SGHRS and YFSETQ. This CDR3 is built from 16 residues. This CDR3 is CASTLGTGTYNSPLHF. CDR3 DNA sequence: TGCGCCAGCACCCTCGGGACAGGGACGTATAATTCACCCCTCCACTTT.

The chain couples TRBV15 to TRBJ1-5; tentatively, D is TRBD1 (5 bases). V was cut by 5 bases and J by 6 bases, with 17 bases left in between. The length of the CDR3 is 15 residues. Looked up from germline, CDR1 is LNHNV and CDR2 is YYDKDF (reference sequence). CDR3 in DNA: TGTGCCACCAGCGGGGATCGAGAAACAGGTCAGCCCCAGCATTTT. This gives the protein CATSGDRETGQPQHF.

The rearrangement links TRBV9 to TRBJ2-1; tentatively, D is TRBD2 (5 bases). V was clipped by 4 bases and J by 8 bases, with 22 bases between them. CDR1 and CDR2 (germline): SGDLS, YYNGEE. This CDR3 is 16 amino acids long. The CDR3 DNA is TGTGCCAGCAGCTTCAAGTTGGGCCGAAGGAGGTATGAGCAGTTCTTC. It specifies CASSFKLGRRRYEQFF.

This clone was seen a few times. V usage is TRBV5-6 and J usage is TRBJ1-3, with TRBD1 matching 7 bases. The CDR3 consists of 15 residues. Germline loops: CDR1 SGHDT, CDR2 YYEEEE. Trimming took 4 bases from V and 5 from J; bases not matched to a gene: 9. The DNA of the CDR3 is TGTGCCAGCAGCGCCGGGACAGCCGGCCGAAACACCATATATTTT. Protein product: CASSAGTAGRNTIYF.

This clone occurred many times. The chain is built from TRBV5-6 and TRBJ1-2; D unclear. From germline, CDR1 is SGHDT and CDR2 YYEEEE. This CDR3 has 12 residues. V lost 4 bases and J 8 bases, leaving 12 bases between the germline ends. CDR3 in DNA: TGTGCCAGCAGCAGGACGGGGAGGGGCTACACCTTC. Its translation: CASSRTGRGYTF.

The gene calls are TRBV10-3 and TRBJ2-5; D not resolved. The CDR3 runs 12 residues. CDR1 is ENHRY, CDR2 SYGVKD, per germline. Trimming took off 5 bases at V and 4 bases at J, with 8 bases between the two ends. CDR3 amino acids: CAISIEPETQYF. CDR3 nucleotides: TGTGCCATCAGTATAGAACCAGAGACCCAGTACTTC.

This clone was seen a single time. The V gene is TRBV6-1, the J gene TRBJ2-5, with D unresolved. The CDR3 spans 14 residues. Germline V gene lookup returns CDR1 MNHNS and CDR2 SASEGT. Trimming took 2 bases from V and 10 from J, leaving 17 bases between them. CDR3 protein: CASSEFPSASGQYF. The CDR3 nucleotides are TGTGCCAGCAGTGAATTCCCCTCCGCTTCGGGCCAGTACTTC.

Remarks on this clone: This same CDR3 is encoded by further DNA sequences in the sample. The rearrangement joins TRBV7-3 to TRBJ2-1, with 10 nucleotides matching TRBD2. CDR1 is SGHTA and CDR2 is FQGTGA in the germline V gene. This CDR3 comprises 14 residues. Trimming removed 5 bases from V and 6 bases from J; junction bases left unmatched: 4. The CDR3 DNA follows: TGTGCCAGCAGCCCCAGCGGGAGGGGCAATGAGCAGTTCTTC. Protein sequence: CASSPSGRGNEQFF.

The sample holds a few counts of this clone. The CDR3 bases are TGTGCCAGTAGTCCTCGGTGGCCGCGGGAAGCCACAGATACGCAGTATTTT. Translation: CASSPRWPREATDTQYF. The chain combines TRBV19 with TRBJ2-3; D is possibly TRBD2 (6 bases). Between the trimmed V and J ends, which lost 5 bases and 2 bases, there was a span of 20 bases. The CDR3 runs to 17 residues. From germline, CDR1 is LNHDA and CDR2 SQIVND (reference sequence).

The chain carries TRBV28 and TRBJ2-7; 7 bases map to TRBD1. Losses at the gene ends were 8 bases for V and 2 bases for J; bases not matched to a gene: 6. This CDR3 is built from 13 residues. The germline V gene has CDR1 MDHEN and CDR2 SYDVKM. CDR3: CASSLDRTYEQYF. CDR3 in DNA: TGTGCCAGCTCCTTGGACAGGACCTACGAGCAGTACTTC.

This clone showed up just once. V is TRBV29-1 and J is TRBJ2-7; a possible D gene is TRBD1 (6 bases). Germline CDR1 is SQVTM and CDR2 is ANQGSEA. The CDR3 sequence is 14 residues long. Trimming cost V 5 bases and J 2 bases, with 16 bases left between them. The CDR3 here is CSVSNRATPYEQYF. The CDR3 region has the DNA TGCAGCGTTTCGAACAGGGCGACCCCCTACGAGCAGTACTTC.

This clone has a handful of counts. The J gene is TRBJ2-7, the V gene TRBV21-1; the tabulated D call, TRBD2, remains unverified against the DNA. TRBV21-1 is an annotated pseudogene. There are 15 residues in the CDR3. The CDR3 is CASSKLQGGSYEQYF. CDR3 nucleotide sequence: TGTGCCAGCAGCAAACTACAGGGAGGGTCCTACGAGCAGTACTTC.

V is TRBV5-1 and J is TRBJ2-2; weak D call: TRBD2 (5 bases). V was pared by 6 bases and J by 7 bases, with 13 bases between. The CDR3 totals 13 residues. From germline, CDR1 is SGHRS and CDR2 YFSETQ. CDR3 protein: CASTGFRSGELFF. For the CDR3, the DNA is TGCGCCAGCACGGGGTTCCGGAGCGGGGAGCTGTTTTTT.

The chain uses TRBV7-3 and TRBJ1-3; no reliable D call. The CDR3 is 13 amino acids. Trimming removed 4 bases at V and 0 bases at J, with 4 bases between. The germline V gene encodes CDR1 SGHTA and CDR2 FQGTGA. The CDR3 is CASSSGSGNTIYF. The CDR3 DNA sequence: TGTGCCAGCAGCTCAGGCTCTGGAAACACCATATATTTT.

The chain links TRBV28 to TRBJ2-1, with 7 positions matching TRBD2. The CDR3 has 16 amino acids. Germline trimming cut 6 bases from V and 10 bases from J; bases unmatched to any gene: 18. Germline lookup yields CDR1 MDHEN and CDR2 SYDVKM. The CDR3 reads CASSTVVVSGSGEQFF. CDR3 DNA: TGTGCCAGCAGCACCGTGGTGGTTAGCGGGTCGGGCGAGCAGTTCTTC.

The chain combines TRBV7-9 with TRBJ1-4; D call uncertain. The length of the CDR3 is 15 residues. With 5 bases removed from V and 2 bases from J, the gap between germline ends came to 12 bases. Germline CDR1 and CDR2: SEHNR and FQNEAQ (reference sequence). The CDR3 sequence: CASSADGLTNEKLFF. DNA for the CDR3: TGTGCCAGCAGCGCAGACGGACTGACTAATGAAAAACTGTTTTTT. The variable domain in full, completed from reference TRBV7-9 and TRBJ1-4, reads DTGVSQNPRHKITKRGQNVTFRCDPISEHNRLYWYRQTLGQGPEFLTYFQNEAQLEKSRLLSDRFSAERPKGSFSTLEIQRTEQGDSAMYLCASSADGLTNEKLFFGSGTQLSVL.

This clone was observed a single time. The chain is built from TRBV9 and TRBJ2-5; TRBD2 matches at 9 bases. V lost 0 bases, J lost 1 base, and 1 base stayed unmatched. CDR1 is SGDLS, CDR2 YYNGEE, per germline. The CDR3 is 15 amino acids. The CDR3 DNA reads as TGTGCCAGCAGCGTAGGTAGCGGGAGCCAAGAGACCCAGTACTTC. Encoded protein: CASSVGSGSQETQYF. The full variable domain, with the rest looked up from reference TRBV9 and TRBJ2-5, is DSGVTQTPKHLITATGQRVTLRCSPRSGDLSVYWYQQSLDQGLQFLIQYYNGEERAKGNILERFSAQQFPDLHSELNLSSLELGDSALYFCASSVGSGSQETQYFGPGTRLLVL.

V usage is TRBV5-1 and J usage is TRBJ1-2; 8 positions match TRBD1. CDR1 SGHRS and CDR2 YFSETQ come from the germline V gene. V lost 2 bases and J lost 4; bases outside the gene matches: 10. There are 16 residues in the CDR3. The CDR3: CASSFDAGGAIYGYTF. Here the CDR3 DNA reads TGCGCCAGCAGCTTTGACGCAGGGGGCGCGATCTATGGCTACACCTTC. The full variable domain, in which reference TRBV5-1 and TRBJ1-2 provide the parts outside the CDR3, is KAGVTQTPRYLIKTRGQQVTLSCSPISGHRSVSWYQQTPGQGLQFLFEYFSETQRNKGNFPGRFSGRQFSNSRSEMNVSTLELGDSALYLCASSFDAGGAIYGYTFGSGTRLTVV.

J is TRBJ1-4 and V is TRBV6-5; D gene uncertain. V lost 6 bases and J 8 bases, leaving 7 bases between the germline ends. Germline V gene data show CDR1 as MNHEY and CDR2 as SVGAGI. The CDR3 totals 11 residues. The CDR3 is CASRYAEKLFF. CDR3 coding DNA: TGTGCCAGCAGGTACGCGGAAAAACTGTTTTTT.

CDR3 loop: CASSEGASGTDTQYF. CDR3 bases: TGCGCCAGCAGTGAGGGGGCTTCGGGCACAGATACGCAGTATTTT. This chain links TRBV10-1 with TRBJ2-3, with a possible D match to TRBD1 (5 bases). The CDR3 has 15 residues. Trimming pared 2 bases from V and 1 base from J, leaving 10 bases between. Germline CDR1 and CDR2: WNHNN and SYGVQD (reference sequence).

This clone has just a few counts. The chain joins TRBV7-9 to TRBJ1-1; D is uncertain. V dropped 5 bases and J dropped 0 bases, with 13 bases sitting between them. The CDR3 extends over 15 amino acids. Germline V gives CDR1 SEHNR, CDR2 FQNEAQ (reference sequence). The DNA of the CDR3 is TGTGCCAGCAGCCACACCGTCGTATTGAACACTGAAGCTTTCTTT. Translating it yields CASSHTVVLNTEAFF.

This clone is labeled medium-sized. In DNA form, the CDR3 reads TGTGCCATCAGTGAGTCCTCTTCCTACGAGCAGTACTTC. Translating it yields CAISESSSYEQYF. The chain employs TRBV10-3 and TRBJ2-7; D not certain. The CDR3 has 13 amino acids. V lost 0 bases to trimming and J lost 1 base, with 4 bases between them. Germline CDR1 reads ENHRY; CDR2 reads SYGVKD.